These 6 T cell receptor beta chains were sequenced from one sample in a study of T cell responses to AZD1222 COVID-19 vaccine. Libraries were prepared by immunoSEQ multiplex PCR; TCRdb keeps only in-frame clonotypes and omits some of them. This sample has 140,000 to 150,000 clones, with around 87% found just once. The source was peripheral blood, collected on day 0 of AZD1222 vaccination. These TCRs come from an adult in good health.

This chain uses TRBV29-1 with TRBJ1-1; no reliable D call. This CDR3 is 14 amino acids long. V dropped 6 bases and J dropped 0 bases, with 14 bases sitting between them. Germline CDR1 and CDR2: SQVTM and ANQGSEA. CDR3 in amino acids: CSVKDDGMNTEAFF. For the CDR3, the DNA is TGCAGCGTCAAAGACGACGGGATGAACACTGAAGCTTTCTTT.

The chain carries TRBV27 and TRBJ1-1, with TRBD1 identical over 8 bases. J was trimmed by 5 bases and V by 6 bases; bases with no gene match: 17. The CDR3 loop spans 17 amino acids. Germline-derived CDR1 and CDR2 are MNHEY and SMNVEV (reference sequence). CDR3 residues: CASRPFQGAQVATEAFF. The DNA of the CDR3 is TGTGCCAGCAGACCTTTTCAGGGGGCGCAAGTTGCAACTGAAGCTTTCTTT.

The table lists this clone with a count of one. The rearrangement links TRBV11-2 to TRBJ1-1, with TRBD1 as a possible D gene (5 bases). This CDR3 contains 15 residues. Trimming removed 0 bases from V and 4 bases from J, with 12 bases in between. CDR1 and CDR2 (germline): SGHAT, FQNNGV. DNA for the CDR3: TGTGCCAGCAGCTTAGACCGGCCGGGGGGCACTGAAGCTTTCTTT. It specifies CASSLDRPGGTEAFF.

The chain employs TRBV11-2 and TRBJ1-1; D not certain. CDR1 SGHAT and CDR2 FQNNGV come from the germline V gene. This CDR3 spans 13 amino acids. V lost 4 bases, J lost 3 bases, and 9 bases lay in between. CDR3 sequence reads: CASSSRRDTEAFF. For the CDR3, the DNA is TGTGCCAGCAGCTCGAGGAGGGACACTGAAGCTTTCTTT.

The rearrangement links TRBV5-1 to TRBJ2-7; D unclear. The CDR3 has 14 amino acids. V was clipped by 0 bases and J by 0 bases, with 7 bases between them. CDR1 SGHRS and CDR2 YFSETQ come from the germline V gene. CDR3 residues: CASSLVRSSYEQYF. The CDR3 nucleotides are TGCGCCAGCAGCTTGGTGCGCAGCTCCTACGAGCAGTACTTC.

The rearrangement uses TRBV30 and TRBJ1-5, with D tentatively TRBD1 (5 bases). V lost 2 bases and J lost 4, with 15 bases in between. The CDR3 is 15 amino acids. Germline V gene data show CDR1 as GTSNPN and CDR2 as SVGIG (reference sequence). The CDR3 coding sequence is TGTGCCTGGAGTAGTCGACAGTTCGAAAATCAGCCCCAGCATTTT. Amino acid sequence: CAWSSRQFENQPQHF.